This T cell receptor (beta chain) is drawn from a study of metastatic and nonmetastatic thyroid tumors. Study-level information: Malignant and benign thyroid patients had repertoires compared in peripheral blood and tumor or nodule tissue.

This clone was seen more than once but under ten times. An end of the junction differs from the germline gene, which may be a read error. TCRdb used MiXCR to call clones anew from the PCR reads. The top ten hold just under 7.5% of the sample, which has approximately 15,000 clones, around 23% seen once. Germline loops: CDR1 KGHDR, CDR2 SFDVKD. The CDR3 sequence is 14 residues long. Ahead of thyroid surgery, no patient had received treatment of any kind. The sequence was obtained from a female donor with papillary thyroid cancer or a benign thyroid nodule (not recorded which). Some clones in this sample may be carry-over from other donors' samples. V and J are TRBV24-1 and TRBJ1-5; no reliable D call. The material sequenced was adjacent normal tissue. The CDR3 DNA sequence: TGTGCCAGCAGCAGCCGGACTACCAATCAGCACCAGCATTTT. As protein: CASSSRTTNQHQHF.